The rows below give T cell receptor beta chains drawn from one sample of a study of T cell repertoires in cytomegalovirus infection. One entry per CDR3 protein, called by TCRdb with MiXCR from the reads. Of about 74,000 distinct CDR3 sequences listed, around 30% are singletons. These receptors lack a known antigen. The starting material was CD8+ T cells from cultured PBMCs, obtained from culture after CMV antigen stimulation. The source of these receptors is a human donor in good health (CMV status not recorded). Some clones in this sample may be carry-over from other donors' samples. CDR3s include the opening cysteine and the closing phenylalanine or tryptophan. Each record gives: clone size, V gene, D gene, J gene, CDR3 protein, CDR3 DNA. D genes are given only for firm matches. Clone size is not always given. Where it is, it says once, few, many or a class for expanded clones.

abundance: few; v_gene: TRBV12-3/TRBV12-4; d_gene: TRBD2; j_gene: TRBJ2-1; CDR3aa: CASGLGLAGDNEQFF; CDR3nt: TGTGCCAGCGGATTAGGACTAGCGGGAGACAATGAGCAGTTCTTC
abundance: NA; v_gene: TRBV4-3; d_gene: NA; j_gene: TRBJ1-1; CDR3aa: CASSLERDMNTEAFF; CDR3nt: TGCGCCAGCAGCCTAGAAAGGGATATGAACACTGAAGCTTTCTTT
abundance: NA; v_gene: TRBV7-6; d_gene: NA; j_gene: TRBJ2-7; CDR3aa: CASSLEDSRYEQYF; CDR3nt: TGTGCCAGCAGCTTAGAGGACAGTCGGTACGAGCAGTACTTC
abundance: NA; v_gene: TRBV10-2; d_gene: NA; j_gene: TRBJ2-2; CDR3aa: CASRDNRGGTGELFF; CDR3nt: TGCGCCAGCAGAGACAACAGGGGGGGAACCGGGGAGCTGTTTTTT
abundance: NA; v_gene: TRBV7-9; d_gene: TRBD1; j_gene: TRBJ1-2; CDR3aa: CASSPYGQGEWYGYTF; CDR3nt: TGTGCCAGCAGCCCCTACGGACAGGGGGAATGGTATGGCTACACCTTC
abundance: many; v_gene: TRBV12-3/TRBV12-4; d_gene: NA; j_gene: TRBJ1-5; CDR3aa: CASSQNSNQPQHF; CDR3nt: TGTGCCAGCAGCCAAAATAGCAATCAGCCCCAGCATTTT
abundance: many; v_gene: TRBV7-8; d_gene: NA; j_gene: TRBJ2-5; CDR3aa: CASSLARGETQYF; CDR3nt: TGTGCCAGCAGCTTAGCCAGAGGGGAGACCCAGTACTTC
abundance: few; v_gene: TRBV11-2; d_gene: NA; j_gene: TRBJ1-2; CDR3aa: CASSFYAGDDGYTF; CDR3nt: TGTGCCAGCAGCTTTTATGCGGGAGATGATGGCTACACCTTC
abundance: few; v_gene: TRBV6-1; d_gene: NA; j_gene: TRBJ2-1; CDR3aa: CASSLFGGEQFF; CDR3nt: TGTGCCAGCAGTTTGTTCGGTGGTGAGCAGTTCTTC
abundance: NA; v_gene: TRBV24-1; d_gene: TRBD1; j_gene: TRBJ2-2; CDR3aa: CATSERGQDTGELFF; CDR3nt: TGTGCCACCAGTGAACGGGGACAGGACACCGGGGAGCTGTTTTTT
abundance: NA; v_gene: TRBV4-1; d_gene: TRBD1; j_gene: TRBJ2-7; CDR3aa: CASSQETRGPYEQYF; CDR3nt: TGCGCCAGCAGCCAAGAAACCAGGGGGCCCTACGAGCAGTACTTC
abundance: many; v_gene: TRBV7-2; d_gene: TRBD1; j_gene: TRBJ2-7; CDR3aa: CASTKYGTGDSQYF; CDR3nt: TGTGCCAGCACCAAATACGGGACAGGGGATTCGCAGTACTTC
abundance: many; v_gene: TRBV7-9; d_gene: NA; j_gene: TRBJ2-4; CDR3aa: CASSSAAPNVRGAKNIQYF; CDR3nt: TGTGCCAGCAGCTCCGCGGCCCCGAACGTCAGGGGAGCCAAAAACATTCAGTACTTC
abundance: NA; v_gene: TRBV2; d_gene: NA; j_gene: TRBJ2-1; CDR3aa: CASSGSLQNSNNEQFF; CDR3nt: TGTGCCAGCAGTGGATCCCTCCAGAACAGTAACAATGAGCAGTTCTTC
abundance: NA; v_gene: TRBV6-2/TRBV6-3; d_gene: TRBD2; j_gene: TRBJ2-5; CDR3aa: CASSYRTSEPGTQYF; CDR3nt: TGTGCCAGCAGTTACCGGACTAGCGAGCCGGGGACCCAGTACTTC
abundance: NA; v_gene: TRBV27; d_gene: TRBD1; j_gene: TRBJ2-3; CDR3aa: CASRQDRVMVTDTQYF; CDR3nt: TGTGCCAGCAGGCAAGACAGGGTGATGGTCACAGATACGCAGTATTTT
abundance: few; v_gene: TRBV18; d_gene: NA; j_gene: TRBJ2-3; CDR3aa: CATEQTSTDTQYF; CDR3nt: TGTGCCACCGAGCAGACTAGCACAGATACGCAGTATTTT
abundance: NA; v_gene: TRBV13; d_gene: TRBD2; j_gene: TRBJ2-7; CDR3aa: CASSLFLAGNHYEQYF; CDR3nt: TGTGCCAGCAGCTTATTCCTAGCGGGGAACCACTACGAGCAGTACTTC
abundance: few; v_gene: TRBV7-9; d_gene: TRBD1; j_gene: TRBJ2-1; CDR3aa: CASRWTGTPYNEQFF; CDR3nt: TGTGCCAGCAGGTGGACAGGGACGCCCTACAATGAGCAGTTCTTC
abundance: NA; v_gene: TRBV12-3/TRBV12-4; d_gene: NA; j_gene: TRBJ2-1; CDR3aa: CASSFKGVLAEQFF; CDR3nt: TGTGCCAGCAGTTTTAAGGGGGTTTTGGCTGAGCAGTTCTTC
abundance: NA; v_gene: TRBV6-2/TRBV6-3; d_gene: TRBD1; j_gene: TRBJ2-2; CDR3aa: CASSLTGVNTGELFF; CDR3nt: TGTGCCAGCAGTTTGACAGGGGTGAACACCGGGGAGCTGTTTTTT
abundance: NA; v_gene: TRBV20-1; d_gene: TRBD2; j_gene: TRBJ2-5; CDR3aa: CSARDRGTSGEVGETQYF; CDR3nt: TGCAGTGCTAGAGATCGAGGGACTAGCGGGGAAGTTGGAGAGACCCAGTACTTC
abundance: NA; v_gene: TRBV14; d_gene: TRBD1; j_gene: TRBJ1-1; CDR3aa: CASSPMTGEGKTEAFF; CDR3nt: TGTGCCAGCAGCCCAATGACAGGGGAGGGGAAAACTGAAGCTTTCTTT
abundance: few; v_gene: TRBV7-7; d_gene: NA; j_gene: TRBJ2-7; CDR3aa: CASSAGTDSYEQYF; CDR3nt: TGTGCCAGCAGTGCCGGGACGGACTCCTACGAGCAGTACTTC
abundance: few; v_gene: TRBV27; d_gene: NA; j_gene: TRBJ2-2; CDR3aa: CASSLGIDTGELFF; CDR3nt: TGTGCCAGCAGTTTAGGGATTGACACCGGGGAGCTGTTTTTT
abundance: many; v_gene: TRBV7-9; d_gene: TRBD1; j_gene: TRBJ1-4; CDR3aa: CASTPGQGEEKLFF; CDR3nt: TGTGCCAGCACCCCGGGACAGGGAGAAGAAAAACTGTTTTTT
abundance: NA; v_gene: TRBV28; d_gene: TRBD2; j_gene: TRBJ2-1; CDR3aa: CASSFGGSGNEQFF; CDR3nt: TGTGCCAGCAGTTTTGGCGGGAGTGGCAATGAGCAGTTCTTC
abundance: few; v_gene: TRBV4-3; d_gene: NA; j_gene: TRBJ2-2; CDR3aa: CASSQDLGWELFF; CDR3nt: TGCGCCAGCAGCCAAGATCTAGGGTGGGAGCTGTTTTTT
abundance: few; v_gene: TRBV19; d_gene: NA; j_gene: TRBJ1-5; CDR3aa: CASSATVDQPQHF; CDR3nt: TGTGCCAGTAGTGCAACAGTGGATCAGCCCCAGCATTTT
abundance: NA; v_gene: TRBV7-8; d_gene: NA; j_gene: TRBJ2-2; CDR3aa: CASSLEEYTGELFF; CDR3nt: TGTGCCAGCAGCTTAGAGGAGTACACCGGGGAGCTGTTTTTT
abundance: few; v_gene: TRBV15; d_gene: NA; j_gene: TRBJ1-6; CDR3aa: CATSREGAIYNSPLHF; CDR3nt: TGTGCCACCAGCAGAGAGGGAGCTATCTATAATTCACCCCTCCACTTT
abundance: few; v_gene: TRBV6-6; d_gene: NA; j_gene: TRBJ1-1; CDR3aa: CASSYRVDGNTEAFF; CDR3nt: TGTGCCAGCAGTTACAGGGTCGACGGGAACACTGAAGCTTTCTTT
abundance: few; v_gene: TRBV29-1; d_gene: NA; j_gene: TRBJ2-7; CDR3aa: CSVDGLRGRTYEQYF; CDR3nt: TGCAGCGTTGATGGGTTGAGGGGAAGGACATACGAGCAGTACTTC
abundance: few; v_gene: TRBV15; d_gene: NA; j_gene: TRBJ2-6; CDR3aa: CATSGTRSGANVLTF; CDR3nt: TGTGCCACCAGCGGGACCCGCTCTGGGGCCAACGTCCTGACTTTC
abundance: few; v_gene: TRBV18; d_gene: TRBD1; j_gene: TRBJ1-4; CDR3aa: CASSRGTGNEKLFF; CDR3nt: TGTGCCAGCTCACGCGGGACAGGGAATGAAAAACTGTTTTTT
abundance: few; v_gene: TRBV9; d_gene: NA; j_gene: TRBJ2-7; CDR3aa: CASSVSQASSYEQYF; CDR3nt: TGTGCCAGCAGCGTATCACAGGCCAGCTCCTACGAGCAGTACTTC
abundance: NA; v_gene: TRBV19; d_gene: NA; j_gene: TRBJ2-5; CDR3aa: CASSIEARMRGETQYF; CDR3nt: TGTGCCAGTAGTATAGAGGCCCGAATGAGAGGGGAGACCCAGTACTTC
abundance: NA; v_gene: TRBV12-3/TRBV12-4; d_gene: NA; j_gene: TRBJ2-2; CDR3aa: CASTQRRDQEELFF; CDR3nt: TGTGCCAGCACCCAAAGGAGAGACCAAGAGGAGCTGTTTTTT
abundance: NA; v_gene: TRBV19; d_gene: NA; j_gene: TRBJ1-1; CDR3aa: CASSIRQTAMNTEAFF; CDR3nt: TGTGCCAGTAGTATCCGCCAGACAGCCATGAACACTGAAGCTTTCTTT
abundance: many; v_gene: TRBV10-3; d_gene: TRBD1; j_gene: TRBJ2-1; CDR3aa: CAISESQAGQGYNEQFF; CDR3nt: TGTGCCATCAGTGAAAGCCAAGCGGGACAGGGCTACAATGAGCAGTTCTTC
abundance: once; v_gene: TRBV29-1; d_gene: NA; j_gene: TRBJ2-5; CDR3aa: CSVERGTYQETQYF; CDR3nt: TGCAGCGTTGAAAGGGGGACTTACCAAGAGACCCAGTACTTC
abundance: NA; v_gene: TRBV5-6; d_gene: NA; j_gene: TRBJ2-7; CDR3aa: CASSLIRASSYEQYF; CDR3nt: TGTGCCAGCAGCTTGATCAGGGCGAGCTCCTACGAGCAGTACTTC
abundance: few; v_gene: TRBV7-9; d_gene: TRBD1; j_gene: TRBJ2-5; CDR3aa: CASSLPRQGRETQYF; CDR3nt: TGTGCCAGCAGCTTACCCCGACAGGGGCGAGAGACCCAGTACTTC
abundance: many; v_gene: TRBV7-6; d_gene: TRBD1; j_gene: TRBJ1-3; CDR3aa: CASSETKGGYSGNTIYF; CDR3nt: TGTGCCAGCAGCGAGACGAAAGGGGGCTACTCTGGAAACACCATATATTTT
abundance: NA; v_gene: TRBV29-1; d_gene: NA; j_gene: TRBJ2-6; CDR3aa: CSVESVSSGANVLTF; CDR3nt: TGCAGCGTTGAATCGGTTAGCTCTGGGGCCAACGTCCTGACTTTC
abundance: NA; v_gene: TRBV7-9; d_gene: NA; j_gene: TRBJ1-1; CDR3aa: CASSHGGTEAFF; CDR3nt: TGTGCCAGCAGCCACGGGGGTACTGAAGCTTTCTTT
abundance: NA; v_gene: TRBV12-3/TRBV12-4; d_gene: NA; j_gene: TRBJ2-2; CDR3aa: CASSFGLDTGELFF; CDR3nt: TGTGCCAGCAGTTTTGGGCTTGACACCGGGGAGCTGTTTTTT
abundance: few; v_gene: TRBV12-3/TRBV12-4; d_gene: TRBD1; j_gene: TRBJ1-5; CDR3aa: CASKGTGSNQPQHF; CDR3nt: TGTGCCAGCAAGGGGACAGGTAGCAATCAGCCCCAGCATTTT
abundance: NA; v_gene: TRBV19; d_gene: TRBD2; j_gene: TRBJ2-1; CDR3aa: CASSERGLAGSYNEQFF; CDR3nt: TGTGCCAGTAGTGAGCGGGGACTAGCGGGCTCCTACAATGAGCAGTTCTTC
abundance: many; v_gene: TRBV7-8; d_gene: TRBD2; j_gene: TRBJ2-1; CDR3aa: CASSSGLAGNYNEQFF; CDR3nt: TGTGCCAGCAGCTCGGGACTAGCGGGTAACTACAATGAGCAGTTCTTC
abundance: NA; v_gene: TRBV27; d_gene: NA; j_gene: TRBJ2-1; CDR3aa: CASSHYNEQFF; CDR3nt: TGTGCCAGCAGTCACTACAATGAGCAGTTCTTC
abundance: NA; v_gene: TRBV6-7; d_gene: TRBD1; j_gene: TRBJ2-2; CDR3aa: CASSYHLRGTGDTGELFF; CDR3nt: TGTGCCAGCAGTTACCATCTCCGGGGGACAGGCGACACCGGGGAGCTGTTTTTT
abundance: NA; v_gene: TRBV4-3; d_gene: TRBD1; j_gene: TRBJ1-2; CDR3aa: CASSPTTGDYGYTF; CDR3nt: TGCGCCAGCAGCCCGACGACAGGGGACTATGGCTACACCTTC